Following are 21 T cell receptor beta chains from one sample sequenced in a study of cytomegalovirus exposure and HLA in healthy donors. The PCR had 60 Vbeta and 13 Jbeta primers. Using immunoSEQ multiplex PCR, the repertoire was profiled, and TCRdb retains in-frame clones only, with some absent. The table lists 40,000 to 45,000 clones, approximately 52% of them singletons, with roughly an eighth in the top ten. The specimen was PBMCs. The receptors here all came from a human donor in good health.

The chain uses TRBV11-1 and TRBJ2-7; the match to TRBD2 covers 14 bases. Trimming removed 3 bases from V and 7 bases from J; junction bases left unmatched: 5. There are 15 residues in the CDR3. Germline-derived CDR1 and CDR2 are SGHAT and FQDESV (reference sequence). CDR3 in amino acids: CASSLTSGGAEEQYF. Here the CDR3 DNA reads TGTGCCAGCAGCTTGACTAGCGGGGGGGCCGAGGAGCAGTACTTC.

The chain combines TRBV6-5 with TRBJ2-7; weak D call: TRBD1 (5 bases). CDR1 and CDR2 from the germline V gene are MNHEY and SVGAGI. CDR3 size: 15 residues. The ends were cut back, 0 bases at V and 2 bases at J, with 11 bases in the middle. This chain's CDR3 is CASSYSFQGPYEQYF. The CDR3 nucleotides read TGTGCCAGCAGTTACTCGTTCCAGGGCCCCTACGAGCAGTACTTC.

By its share, this clone is medium-sized (0.01 to 0.1%). The chain is built from TRBV2 and TRBJ1-1; TRBD1 might be the D (5 bases). Per germline, CDR1 SNHLY and CDR2 FYNNEI. Trimming took off 4 bases at V and 1 base at J, with 13 bases between the two ends. CDR3 length: 15 amino acids. CDR3 sequence: CASSGVGHRNTEAFF. In DNA, the CDR3 is TGTGCCAGCAGTGGAGTGGGGCATCGGAACACTGAAGCTTTCTTT. The complete variable domain, with remaining parts taken from reference TRBV2 and TRBJ1-1, reads EPEVTQTPSHQVTQMGQEVILRCVPISNHLYFYWYRQILGQKVEFLVSFYNNEISEKSEIFDDQFSVERPDGSNFTLKIRSTKLEDSAMYFCASSGVGHRNTEAFFGQGTRLTVV.

The J gene is TRBJ2-3, the V gene TRBV19; D not resolved. This CDR3 contains 16 residues. Trimming removed 2 bases from V and 2 bases from J, with 14 bases in between. CDR1 and CDR2 (germline): LNHDA, SQIVND (reference sequence). Here the CDR3 DNA reads TGTGCCAGTAGTATACCGGTAGCTTCCAACACAGATACGCAGTATTTT. Protein product: CASSIPVASNTDTQYF.

The chain has TRBV10-3 and TRBJ2-7; 9 bases match TRBD2. Germline V gene sequence: CDR1 ENHRY, CDR2 SYGVKD. The junction had 13 bases not matched to a gene; V was cut back by 3 bases and J by 1 base. This CDR3 comprises 18 residues. The CDR3 spells CAISDGGRASPQSYEQYF. In DNA, the CDR3 is TGTGCCATCAGTGATGGCGGGAGGGCCTCCCCCCAATCCTACGAGCAGTACTTC.

This clone was seen a handful of times. The rearrangement links TRBV7-2 to TRBJ1-3, with D unresolved. V gave up 5 bases and J gave up 4 bases, with 6 bases separating them. Germline CDR1 and CDR2: SGHTA and FQGNSA. This CDR3 comprises 12 residues. The CDR3 region is CASSPGGNTIYF. The CDR3 nucleotides read TGTGCCAGCAGCCCCGGGGGAAACACCATATATTTT. The entire variable domain, with the rest obtained from reference TRBV7-2 and TRBJ1-3, is as follows: GAGVSQSPSNKVTEKGKDVELRCDPISGHTALYWYRQSLGQGLEFLIYFQGNSAPDKSGLPSDRFSAERTGGSVSTLTIQRTQQEDSAVYLCASSPGGNTIYFGEGSWLTVV.

V is TRBV4-3 and J is TRBJ1-1, with D maybe TRBD1 (6 bases). The CDR3 totals 13 residues. V was shortened by 0 bases and J by 11 bases, with 13 bases between the two germline ends. The germline V gene has CDR1 LGHNA and CDR2 YSLEER. The CDR3 DNA is TGCGCCAGCAGCCAAGAGGTGGCAGGGGAGGCTTTCTTT. Protein: CASSQEVAGEAFF.

The chain recombines TRBV11-3 with TRBJ2-2; 10 bases agree with TRBD2. This CDR3 comprises 15 residues. V was pared by 5 bases and J by 6 bases, with 6 bases of the junction left unmatched. Germline CDR1 is SGHNT and CDR2 is YENEEA. CDR3 region: CASSVSAGGAGELFF. The CDR3 coding sequence is TGTGCCAGCAGCGTCTCAGCGGGAGGGGCCGGGGAGCTGTTTTTT.

This clone was seen more than once but under ten times. V gene TRBV2 combines with J gene TRBJ1-5; D not certain. Germline-derived CDR1 and CDR2 are SNHLY and FYNNEI. V lost 9 bases and J lost 3, with 12 bases in between. CDR3 length: 13 residues. CDR3 in DNA: TGTGCCAGTCAAAGGGAGGTCAATCAGCCCCAGCATTTT. Protein: CASQREVNQPQHF.

The chain employs TRBV11-2 and TRBJ1-2, with 7 bases aligning to TRBD1. CDR3 length: 18 residues. Germline lookup yields CDR1 SGHAT and CDR2 FQNNGV. The J segment lost 0 bases and the V segment lost 1 base, leaving 11 bases of the junction unmatched. CDR3 sequence reads: CASSLAPQQGRPNYGYTF. The CDR3, as DNA: TGTGCCAGCAGCTTAGCCCCACAACAGGGGAGGCCTAACTATGGCTACACCTTC.

The V gene is TRBV5-4, the J gene TRBJ1-4; TRBD1 aligns across 7 bases. There are 15 residues in the CDR3. In germline, CDR1 is SGHNT, CDR2 YYREEE (reference sequence). Trimming at V came to 0 bases and at J to 3 bases, leaving 2 bases not matched to a gene. The CDR3 DNA sequence: TGTGCCAGCAGCTTGGCAGGGGGATCTAATGAAAAACTGTTTTTT. Protein product: CASSLAGGSNEKLFF.

This clone was counted between two and nine times. This chain uses TRBV7-3 with TRBJ1-1; 8 bases are a match to TRBD1. V lost 2 bases, J lost 4 bases, and 6 bases stayed unmatched. The CDR3 is 15 residues long. Germline CDR1 is SGHTA and CDR2 is FQGTGA. The CDR3 DNA reads TGTGCCAGCAGCTTAGATCCAGGGGGCGGCACTGAAGCTTTCTTT. Amino acids: CASSLDPGGGTEAFF.

The gene calls are TRBV6-5 and TRBJ1-5; 8 nucleotides align to TRBD1. The germline V gene has CDR1 MNHEY and CDR2 SVGAGI. This CDR3 is built from 15 residues. CDR3 residues: CFNYRDRISNQPQHF. In DNA form, the CDR3 reads TGTTTTAACTACCGGGACAGGATTAGCAATCAGCCCCAGCATTTT.

This chain links TRBV30 with TRBJ2-5; 7 bases agree with TRBD1. The V and J ends lost 0 bases and 6 bases, in that order; junction bases with no gene match: 7. CDR1 is GTSNPN, CDR2 SVGIG, per germline (reference sequence). The CDR3 loop spans 14 amino acids. This CDR3 reads CAWSVKAGGKTQYF. The CDR3 DNA follows: TGTGCCTGGAGTGTAAAGGCAGGGGGAAAGACCCAGTACTTC.

This chain links TRBV7-3 with TRBJ2-2, with a tentative D call TRBD2 (6 bases). Germline V gene lookup returns CDR1 SGHTA and CDR2 FQGTGA. This CDR3 has 16 amino acids. The V end was cut by 1 base, the J end by 4 bases, with 13 bases between. The CDR3 region is CASSLRPTGVTGELFF. The CDR3 region has the DNA TGTGCCAGCAGCTTAAGGCCGACGGGGGTCACCGGGGAGCTGTTTTTT.

This clone was observed once. The chain carries TRBV4-2 and TRBJ1-5; D not certain. The CDR3 covers 15 residues. The germline CDR1 and CDR2 sequences are LGHNA and YNFKEQ. Trimming stripped 1 base from V and 3 bases from J, with 10 bases between. CDR3 sequence reads: CASSQGTAINQPQHF. Here the CDR3 DNA reads TGTGCCAGCAGCCAAGGAACAGCTATCAATCAGCCCCAGCATTTT.

The genes are TRBV4-3 and TRBJ2-7, with D unclear. Trimming removed 0 bases at V and 1 base at J, with 16 bases between. From germline, CDR1 is LGHNA and CDR2 YSLEER. This CDR3 has 17 amino acids. CDR3 nucleotide sequence: TGCGCCAGCAGCCAAGATATTTGGATAGCTTCATCCTACGAGCAGTACTTC. Protein product: CASSQDIWIASSYEQYF.

The rearrangement links TRBV6-4 to TRBJ1-2; 12 bases agree with TRBD1. With 3 bases clipped from V and 6 bases from J, the junction kept 8 bases outside the gene matches. CDR3 length: 16 residues. Germline lookup yields CDR1 MRHNA and CDR2 SNTAGT. This CDR3 is CASSEKFGTGGDGYTF. The DNA of the CDR3 is TGTGCCAGCAGTGAAAAATTTGGGACAGGGGGCGATGGCTACACCTTC.

This chain connects TRBV7-7 to TRBJ2-1; D is unresolved. Trimming cost V 6 bases and J 9 bases, with 3 bases left between them. Germline V gives CDR1 SSHAT, CDR2 FNYEAQ (reference sequence). There are 9 residues in the CDR3. The CDR3 is CASRSEQFF. CDR3 nucleotides: TGTGCCAGCAGGAGTGAGCAGTTCTTC.

The chain combines TRBV13 with TRBJ2-1; no reliable D call. The CDR3 length is 14 residues. V was trimmed by 0 bases and J by 4 bases, leaving 7 bases between them. Germline lookup yields CDR1 PRHDT and CDR2 FYEKMQ (reference sequence). The CDR3 DNA follows: TGTGCCAGCAGCTTAGGGCGGTATTACAATGAGCAGTTCTTC. This codes for CASSLGRYYNEQFF.

The chain uses TRBV5-1 and TRBJ1-4; D gene ambiguous. Germline V gene data show CDR1 as SGHRS and CDR2 as YFSETQ. This CDR3 has 16 residues. Between the trimmed V and J ends, which lost 1 base and 0 bases, there was a span of 10 bases. This CDR3 reads CASSLLQDSTNEKLFF. As DNA, the CDR3 is TGCGCCAGCAGCTTGCTCCAGGATTCAACTAATGAAAAACTGTTTTTT.